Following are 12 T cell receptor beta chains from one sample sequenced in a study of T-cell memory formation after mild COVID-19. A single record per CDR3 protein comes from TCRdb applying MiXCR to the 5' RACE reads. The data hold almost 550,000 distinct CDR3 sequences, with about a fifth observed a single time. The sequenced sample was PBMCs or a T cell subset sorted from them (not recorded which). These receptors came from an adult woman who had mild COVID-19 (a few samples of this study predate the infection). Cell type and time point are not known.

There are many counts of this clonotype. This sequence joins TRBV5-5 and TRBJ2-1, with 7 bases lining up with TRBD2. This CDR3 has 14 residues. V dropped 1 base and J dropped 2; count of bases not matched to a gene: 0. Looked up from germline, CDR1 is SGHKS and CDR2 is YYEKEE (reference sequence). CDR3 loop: CASSLTSAYNEQFF. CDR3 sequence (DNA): TGTGCCAGCAGCTTGACTAGCGCCTACAATGAGCAGTTCTTC.

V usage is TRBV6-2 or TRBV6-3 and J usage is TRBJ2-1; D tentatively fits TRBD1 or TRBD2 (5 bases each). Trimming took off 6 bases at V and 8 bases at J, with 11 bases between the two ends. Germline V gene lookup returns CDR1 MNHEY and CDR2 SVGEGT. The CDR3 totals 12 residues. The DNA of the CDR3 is TGTGCCAGCAGCCCGAGGGGCCATGAGCAGTTCTTC. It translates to CASSPRGHEQFF.

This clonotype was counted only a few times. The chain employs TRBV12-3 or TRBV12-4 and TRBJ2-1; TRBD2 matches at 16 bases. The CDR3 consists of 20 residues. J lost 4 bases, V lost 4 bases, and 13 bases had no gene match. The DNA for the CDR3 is TGTGCCAGCAGTTATTCGCCGGGACTAGCGGGAGGGATGCTTTACAATGAGCAGTTCTTC. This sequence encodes CASSYSPGLAGGMLYNEQFF.

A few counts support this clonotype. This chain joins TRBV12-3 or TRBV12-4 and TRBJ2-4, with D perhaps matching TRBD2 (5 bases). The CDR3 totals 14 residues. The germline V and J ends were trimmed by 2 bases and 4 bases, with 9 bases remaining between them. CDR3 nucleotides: TGTGCCAGCAGTTTATTGGGCGGGAAAAACATTCAGTACTTC. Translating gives CASSLLGGKNIQYF.

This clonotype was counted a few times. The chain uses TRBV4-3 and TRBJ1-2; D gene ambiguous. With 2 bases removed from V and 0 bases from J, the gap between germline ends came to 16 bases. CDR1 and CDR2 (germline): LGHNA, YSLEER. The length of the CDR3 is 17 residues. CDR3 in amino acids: CASSQLNTAGANYGYTF. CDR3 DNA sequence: TGCGCCAGCAGCCAACTCAATACGGCCGGAGCTAACTATGGCTACACCTTC.

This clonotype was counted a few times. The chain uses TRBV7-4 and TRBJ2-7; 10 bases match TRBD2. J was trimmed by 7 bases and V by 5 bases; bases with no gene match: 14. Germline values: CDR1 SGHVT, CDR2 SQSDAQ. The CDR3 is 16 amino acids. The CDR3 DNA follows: TGTGCCAGCAGCCGCCGTTACCTAGCGGGAGATGAGGAGCAGTACTTC. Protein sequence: CASSRRYLAGDEEQYF.

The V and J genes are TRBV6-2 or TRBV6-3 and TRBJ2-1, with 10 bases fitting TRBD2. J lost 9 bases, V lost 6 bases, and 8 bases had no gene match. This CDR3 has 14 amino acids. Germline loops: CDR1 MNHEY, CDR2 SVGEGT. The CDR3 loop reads CASRKLAGVFEQFF. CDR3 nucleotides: TGTGCCAGCAGGAAGCTAGCGGGAGTATTTGAGCAGTTCTTC.

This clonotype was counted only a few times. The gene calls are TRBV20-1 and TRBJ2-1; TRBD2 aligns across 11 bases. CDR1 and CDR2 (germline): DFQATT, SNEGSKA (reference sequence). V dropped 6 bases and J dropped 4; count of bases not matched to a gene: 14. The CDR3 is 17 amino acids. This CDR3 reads CSAYRGLAGGTYNEQFF. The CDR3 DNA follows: TGCAGTGCCTACCGGGGGCTAGCGGGAGGAACGTACAATGAGCAGTTCTTC.

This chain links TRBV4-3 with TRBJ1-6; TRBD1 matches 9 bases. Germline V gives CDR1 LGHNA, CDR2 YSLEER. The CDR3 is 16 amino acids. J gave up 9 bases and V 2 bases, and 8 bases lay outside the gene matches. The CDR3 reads CASSQSGTGSGSPLHF. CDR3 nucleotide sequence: TGCGCCAGCAGCCAATCCGGGACAGGGTCAGGTTCACCCCTCCACTTT.

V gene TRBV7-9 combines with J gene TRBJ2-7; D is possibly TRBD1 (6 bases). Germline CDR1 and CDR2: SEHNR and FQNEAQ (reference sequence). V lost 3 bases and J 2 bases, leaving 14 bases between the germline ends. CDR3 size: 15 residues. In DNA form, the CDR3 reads TGTGCCAGCAGCTTCAACCAGGGGACGACCTACGAGCAGTACTTC. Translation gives CASSFNQGTTYEQYF.

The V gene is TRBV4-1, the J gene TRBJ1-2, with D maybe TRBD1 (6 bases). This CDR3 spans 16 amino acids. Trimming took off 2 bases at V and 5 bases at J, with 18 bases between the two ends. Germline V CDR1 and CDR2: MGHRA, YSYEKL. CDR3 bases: TGCGCCAGCAGCCAACCCTCAGGGACGGGGGCTTATGGCTACACCTTC. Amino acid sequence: CASSQPSGTGAYGYTF.

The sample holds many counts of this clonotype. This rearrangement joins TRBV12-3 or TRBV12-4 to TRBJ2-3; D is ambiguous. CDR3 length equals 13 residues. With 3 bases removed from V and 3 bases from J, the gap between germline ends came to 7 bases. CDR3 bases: TGTGCCAGCAGTTTCAAAGGAACAGATACGCAGTATTTT. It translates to CASSFKGTDTQYF.